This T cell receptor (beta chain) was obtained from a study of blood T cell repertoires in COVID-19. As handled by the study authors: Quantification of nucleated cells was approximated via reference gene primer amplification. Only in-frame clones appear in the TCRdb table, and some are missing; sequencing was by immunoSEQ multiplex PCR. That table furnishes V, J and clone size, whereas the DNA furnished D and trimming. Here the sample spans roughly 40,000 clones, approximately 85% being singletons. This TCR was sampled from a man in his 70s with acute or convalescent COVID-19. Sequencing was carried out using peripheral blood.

The CDR3 loop reads CASSLTAVASGMADTQYF. The CDR3 DNA reads TGTGCCAGCAGCTTAACCGCTGTGGCTAGCGGGATGGCAGATACGCAGTATTTT. The rearrangement joins TRBV7-2 to TRBJ2-3; 9 bases agree with TRBD2. V shed 2 bases and J 4 bases; nucleotides not matched to a gene: 13. Germline CDR1 SGHTA, CDR2 FQGNSA. This CDR3 is 18 amino acids long.